This T cell receptor (beta chain) was recorded in a study of CD8 T cells in Susac syndrome (dated by TCRdb to the late 2010s). As for the study more broadly: Whether CD8+ T cell activation and differentiation in Susac syndrome was antigen driven was tested using repertoire sequencing. Beyond this particular receptor, the publication reports: The number of individuals in the TCR sequencing and HLA analysis was acknowledged as relatively small.

V is clipped by 2 bases and J by 2 bases, and the sequence between their germline boundaries is 7 bases long. For CDR1 and CDR2, the germline V gene (reference sequence) lists MNHNY and SVGAGI. Its CDR3 holds 14 amino acids, cysteine through phenylalanine. Just the 42-base CDR3 DNA is kept, in frame starting at base 1. Points on this clonotype: No antigen is known for it. Within one base of it there is no much larger clone, and no base qualities were kept.

RNA was extracted using the RNeasy kit, and roughly 0.5 to 1 ug of the RNA was reverse transcribed with random hexamers. TCR beta CDR3 regions were amplified with the immunoSEQ multiplex PCR assay covering 54 Vbeta and 13 Jbeta segments. PCR amplification bias was corrected by using a synthetic template baseline for primer optimization and computational correction. Concerning the study's data processing: Reads were annotated to V, D and J genes according to IMGT and were analyzed with immunoSEQ Analyzer, with only productive sequences retained. Clonality was computed as one minus Shannon entropy normalized by log2 of the number of productive unique sequences. Public and private clones were assessed among the 100 most prevalent clones of each patient and control. A clone was defined as Susac-specific if it was absent from the healthy and MS cohorts, from 950 to 1,300 published viral clones and from other ImmuneACCESS disease sequences. TCRdb handled the public reads itself, with Q25 trimming in fastp and clone calling in MiXCR, and kept productive beta chains. Each entry merges the rows of one CDR3 protein and shows their most common DNA and genes. TCRdb, not the authors, supplied the V and J calls. The sample profile shows roughly 170,000 distinct CDR3 sequences; roughly 92% of them were found once. Of the sample, approximately 0.09% falls within the top ten clones.

Peripheral blood CD8+ and CD4+ T cells from healthy donors, Susac syndrome patients and multiple sclerosis patients were profiled using high-throughput TCR beta sequencing. Treatment-naive patients with stable or active relapsing-remitting disease fulfilling revised McDonald criteria were used as multiple sclerosis controls. Bulk CD8+ and CD4+ T cells were purified by magnetic negative isolation, while CD8+ TEMRA cells were enriched using FACS. Blood was drawn into EDTA tubes, processed within 24 hours, and PBMCs were isolated by density gradient centrifugation. PBMCs intended for TCR sequencing were cryopreserved in liquid nitrogen and were subsequently thawed in a 37 degrees C water bath. A purity of at least 90% was achieved for sorted or isolated CD4+, CD8+ and CD8+ TEMRA cells.

The TCR was taken from a human donor with multiple sclerosis. The receptor chain draws on TRBV6-6 and TRBJ2-1; TRBD1 is a possible D gene, resting on 5 matching bases. The specimen sequenced was CD4+ T cells from PBMCs. The CDR3 is CASSYDSAYNEQFF. The DNA sequence reads TGTGCCAGCAGTTACGACAGTGCCTACAATGAGCAGTTCTTC.